The next 8 T cell receptor beta chains were all read from a single sample in a study of blood T cell repertoires in COVID-19. The protocol was immunoSEQ multiplex PCR, while the TCRdb copy is restricted to in-frame clones and leaves out a portion. The table shows 200,000 to 250,000 clones, with around 84% occurring only once. Sequencing input: peripheral blood. The receptors derive from a man in his forties with acute or convalescent COVID-19.

The V gene is TRBV19, the J gene TRBJ2-3; possible D gene TRBD1, 5 bases. Looked up from germline, CDR1 is LNHDA and CDR2 is SQIVND (reference sequence). This CDR3 region has 15 residues. V shed 4 bases and J shed 1 base, with 12 bases lying between them. CDR3 sequence reads: CASSTDRIGTDTQYF. CDR3 nucleotide sequence: TGTGCCAGTAGTACCGACAGAATCGGCACAGATACGCAGTATTTT.

The chain recombines TRBV19 with TRBJ2-5; 7 bases are shared with TRBD1. Germline V gene lookup returns CDR1 LNHDA and CDR2 SQIVND (reference sequence). There are 14 residues in the CDR3. Trimming cost V 5 bases and J 6 bases; bases outside gene matches: 9. As DNA, the CDR3 is TGTGCCAGTAGTCCCAAAACAGGGGAACAGACCCAGTACTTC. Its translation: CASSPKTGEQTQYF.

J is TRBJ2-3 and V is TRBV11-2; TRBD1 aligns across 8 bases. The CDR3 has 15 amino acids. Germline V gives CDR1 SGHAT, CDR2 FQNNGV. V trimming: 3 bases; J trimming: 6 bases; junction bases outside the gene matches: 8. Written as DNA, the CDR3 is TGTGCCAGCAGCTTCTCAGGACAGGGTATTGATACGCAGTATTTT. It encodes CASSFSGQGIDTQYF.

V gene TRBV7-2 combines with J gene TRBJ1-1, with D unresolved. CDR3 length equals 17 residues. Germline V gene lookup returns CDR1 SGHTA and CDR2 FQGNSA. Trimming took off 1 base at V and 2 bases at J, with 17 bases between the two ends. The CDR3: CASSLEFSPRLNTEAFF. CDR3 nucleotide sequence: TGTGCCAGCAGCTTAGAGTTTAGTCCAAGACTTAACACTGAAGCTTTCTTT.

The V call is TRBV9, the J call TRBJ2-1; TRBD2 matches 7 bases. With 0 bases clipped from V and 0 bases from J, the junction kept 15 bases outside the gene matches. CDR1 and CDR2 (germline): SGDLS, YYNGEE. This CDR3 has 20 residues. The CDR3: CASSVDPAGSTRNSYNEQFF. DNA of the CDR3: TGTGCCAGCAGCGTAGACCCAGCGGGGTCCACCCGAAACTCCTACAATGAGCAGTTCTTC.

V gene TRBV18 combines with J gene TRBJ2-7, with D perhaps TRBD1 (6 bases). Between the trimmed V and J ends, which lost 0 bases and 5 bases, there was a span of 11 bases. This CDR3 has 14 amino acids. CDR1 is KGHSH and CDR2 is LQKENI in the germline V gene. Written as DNA, the CDR3 is TGTGCCAGCTCACCACCGGGACAAAGGAACGAGCAGTACTTC. Translated, it gives CASSPPGQRNEQYF.

The chain is built from TRBV12-3 or TRBV12-4 and TRBJ1-5, with D maybe TRBD1 (6 bases). With 5 bases removed from V and 4 bases from J, the gap between germline ends came to 9 bases. The CDR3 covers 13 residues. The CDR3 region has the DNA TGTGCCAGCAGTCGACAGGAAAATCAGCCCCAGCATTTT. Its translation is CASSRQENQPQHF.

To note about this clone: Different DNA sequences within this sample yield the same CDR3. This chain uses TRBV29-1 with TRBJ1-1; 7 bases are a match to TRBD1. The CDR3 length is 13 residues. Losses at the gene ends were 5 bases for V and 1 base for J; bases not matched to a gene: 4. Germline assignment: CDR1 SQVTM and CDR2 ANQGSEA. The CDR3 reads CSVRDRQNTEAFF. As DNA, the CDR3 is TGCAGCGTTAGGGACAGACAGAACACTGAAGCTTTCTTT. Combining the CDR3 with reference TRBV29-1 and TRBJ1-1 gives the whole variable domain SAVISQKPSRDICQRGTSLTIQCQVDSQVTMMFWYRQQPGQSLTLIATANQGSEATYESGFVIDKFPISRPNLTFSTLTVSNMSPEDSSIYLCSVRDRQNTEAFFGQGTRLTVV.